A selection of T cell receptor beta chains follows, all from one sample in a study of control samples from healthy donors and cancer patients. The repertoire was sequenced with immunoSEQ multiplex PCR; TCRdb's copy has only in-frame clones and lacks some. The sample records about 120,000 clones, about 86% being singletons. Sample: blood. These receptors all stem from a man aged 30 to 45 in good health. CDR3s include the opening cysteine and the closing phenylalanine or tryptophan.

V gene	J gene	CDR3 protein
TRBV5-1	TRBJ2-6	CASSFDSSGANVLTF
TRBV5-1	TRBJ2-1	CASSLRSTANYNEQFF
TRBV30	TRBJ1-4	CAWSHQGAANEKLFF
TRBV11-2	TRBJ1-5	CASSLDTGGNQPQHF
TRBV30	TRBJ1-2	CASSGNYGYTF
TRBV2	TRBJ1-5	CASSTSNQPQHF
TRBV5-1	TRBJ1-1	CASSPGGYTEAFF
TRBV6-1	TRBJ1-5	CASSEEGLVSNQPQHF
TRBV7-8	TRBJ1-1	CASSLDRGTSEAFF
TRBV11-3	TRBJ1-2	CASSLGAGGITNGYTF
TRBV3-1/TRBV3-2	TRBJ2-5	CASSQRLAGGRETQYF
TRBV2	TRBJ1-1	CAILDPTEAFF
TRBV30	TRBJ1-6	CACGDTNNSPLHF
TRBV19	TRBJ1-5	CASSQLSNQPQHF
TRBV11-2	TRBJ1-6	CASSLGTDNSPLHF
TRBV27	TRBJ1-4	CASSSGPEEKLFF
TRBV15	TRBJ2-2	CATSRERGVKTGELFF
TRBV4-2	TRBJ1-2	CASSQDRGDGYTF
TRBV24-1	TRBJ2-3	CATSDLYGGQGPDTQYF
TRBV9	TRBJ2-2	CASSAGHGNTGELFF
TRBV28	TRBJ1-5	CASSLSDQPQHF
TRBV18	TRBJ1-1	CASSPTGVGGTEAFF
TRBV5-1	TRBJ1-3	CASSLAVGVGTGNTIYF
TRBV3-1/TRBV3-2	TRBJ1-2	CASSQDGGNYGYTF
TRBV2	TRBJ2-1	CARSSTSGGNEQFF
TRBV29-1	TRBJ1-1	CSVERGTRTPGWVTEAFF
TRBV19	TRBJ1-4	CASSRQGYEKLFF
TRBV7-2	TRBJ2-7	CASSLAPGTYYEQYF
TRBV5-1	TRBJ2-2	CASMSGRMAGELFF
TRBV10-3	TRBJ1-2	CAISDPVNRGRNGYTF
TRBV18	TRBJ1-2	CASSPPGKGTGYTF
TRBV5-8	TRBJ2-3	CASSFKLAADTQYF
TRBV15	TRBJ1-5	CATSRDSNPKPQHF
TRBV2	TRBJ2-1	CASSVRTGNEQFF
TRBV2	TRBJ2-5	CASMTLGRQETQYF
TRBV10-2	TRBJ1-5	CASSEGRSSNQPQHF
TRBV25-1	TRBJ1-3	CASSDVVTIYF
TRBV27	TRBJ2-2	CASSLAQGLAGNTGELFF
TRBV6-6	TRBJ1-4	CASSRTGLNEKLFF
TRBV18	TRBJ1-1	CASSPQSMSEAFF
TRBV10-3	TRBJ1-4	CAIRAGGSEKLFF
TRBV2	TRBJ2-2	CASSPLGGGNTGELFF
TRBV9	TRBJ1-6	CASGQSTSYNSPLHF
TRBV7-3	TRBJ2-1	CASSLGQYNEQFF
TRBV21-1	TRBJ1-6	CASSNKEGRVNSPLHF
TRBV9	TRBJ1-2	CASSVGGEGNYGYTF
TRBV28	TRBJ1-3	CASWAYPSGNTIYF
TRBV3-1/TRBV3-2	TRBJ1-1	CASSQGTLNTEAFF
TRBV10-3	TRBJ2-2	CAISRTNTGELFF
TRBV19	TRBJ1-2	CASSKGQLHGGYGYTF
TRBV5-6	TRBJ1-3	CASSWGPRTLSSGNTIYF
TRBV5-6	TRBJ1-2	CASSSTEGAHYGYTF
TRBV19	TRBJ2-2	CASSPGQGTTGELFF
TRBV5-1	TRBJ1-5	CASSIGTGQPQHF
TRBV10-3	TRBJ1-4	CAISASGYNNEKLFF